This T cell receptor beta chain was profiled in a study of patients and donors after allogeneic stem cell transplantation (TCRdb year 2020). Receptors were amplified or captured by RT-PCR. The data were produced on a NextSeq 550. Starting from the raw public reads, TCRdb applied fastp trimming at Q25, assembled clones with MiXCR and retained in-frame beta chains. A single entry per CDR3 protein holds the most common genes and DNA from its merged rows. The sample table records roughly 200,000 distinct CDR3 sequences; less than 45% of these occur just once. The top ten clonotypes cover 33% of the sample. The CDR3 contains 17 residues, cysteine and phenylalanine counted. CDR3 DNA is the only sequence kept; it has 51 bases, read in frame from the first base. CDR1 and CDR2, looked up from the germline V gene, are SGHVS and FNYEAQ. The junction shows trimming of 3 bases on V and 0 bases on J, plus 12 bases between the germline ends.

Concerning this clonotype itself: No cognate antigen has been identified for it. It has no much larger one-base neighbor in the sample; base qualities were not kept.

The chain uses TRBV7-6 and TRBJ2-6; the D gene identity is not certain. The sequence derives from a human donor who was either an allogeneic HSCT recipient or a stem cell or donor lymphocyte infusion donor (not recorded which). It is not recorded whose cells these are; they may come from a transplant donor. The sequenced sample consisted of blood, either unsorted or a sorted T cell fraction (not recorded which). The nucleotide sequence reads TGTGCCAGCAGCTTTGACGTAAGGCTCTCTGGGGCCAACGTCCTGACTTTC. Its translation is CASSFDVRLSGANVLTF.